Listed below are T cell receptor beta chains from one sample, sequenced in a study of technical replicates of blood from a few donors. Some clones are missing from TCRdb's copy, which holds only in-frame ones; the method was immunoSEQ multiplex PCR. Of tens of thousands of clones listed, 85% to 95% are singletons. The material sequenced was T cells isolated from PBMCs. The source is a human donor in good health. Each CDR3 is given with its conserved first and last residue. Expanded clones get a size class; other rows say once, few or many, or leave the size out.

J gene	clone size	V gene	CDR3 length	CDR3 protein
TRBJ1-3	NA	TRBV5-1	18	CASSLSPLTGGSGNTIYF
TRBJ2-1	once	TRBV9	14	CASSAGGSYNEQFF
TRBJ2-7	NA	TRBV7-9	14	CASSPYDIAGEQYF
TRBJ2-1	NA	TRBV5-6	14	CASSLLAIVDEQFF
TRBJ1-1	NA	TRBV30	15	CASGEGQGGSTEAFF
TRBJ2-3	NA	TRBV28	15	CASSFLAGETDTQYF
TRBJ2-7	NA	TRBV19	13	CASGRDTYYEQYF
TRBJ1-1	NA	TRBV11-3	13	CASSLHEELEAFF
TRBJ2-3	NA	TRBV30	13	CAWSPPGWDTQYF
TRBJ1-3	once	TRBV2	14	CASSEGSSGNTIYF
TRBJ2-1	NA	TRBV28	15	CASSRRVGHSNEQFF
TRBJ1-1	NA	TRBV2	14	CASSYYRGNTEAFF
TRBJ2-1	many	TRBV28	18	CASNLRQGLLAGFNEQFF
TRBJ1-3	once	TRBV10-2	11	CASSVENTIYF
TRBJ1-3	NA	TRBV5-6	15	CASSLEGPSGNTIYF
TRBJ2-2	NA	TRBV11-3	14	CASSWTGWTGELFF
TRBJ2-1	NA	TRBV7-9	17	CASSRLPGQGALYEQFF
TRBJ2-1	NA	TRBV4-1	15	CASSRTGPSGNEQFF
TRBJ1-4	NA	TRBV25-1	15	CASSESFRVHEKLFF
TRBJ1-5	NA	TRBV7-9	12	CASSLNNQPQHF
TRBJ1-4	NA	TRBV5-1	15	CASSSQTATNEKLFF
TRBJ1-1	once	TRBV2	15	CASSEWPKRDTEAFF
TRBJ1-2	NA	TRBV9	13	CASTGQDPFGYTF
TRBJ1-2	NA	TRBV4-1	13	CASSRTALYGYTF
TRBJ1-1	once	TRBV7-9	12	CASSSQGTEAFF
TRBJ1-1	NA	TRBV27	13	CASSQVENTEAFF
TRBJ1-2	NA	TRBV7-2	16	CASSSSGDRPYYGYTF
TRBJ2-7	once	TRBV27	14	CASSPGQGANEQYF
TRBJ1-4	NA	TRBV6-1	15	CASSRTVNSDEKLFF
TRBJ2-6	NA	TRBV27	15	CASSPAFSGANVLTF
TRBJ1-1	NA	TRBV27	13	CASRRDRNTEAFF
TRBJ1-3	NA	TRBV5-4	16	CASSNRDREAGNTIYF
TRBJ1-4	NA	TRBV5-5	13	CASSTGPNEKLFF
TRBJ2-5	NA	TRBV7-6	14	CASSLVSVEETQYF
TRBJ2-5	NA	TRBV2	15	CASSENLAGGETQYF
TRBJ1-2	once	TRBV5-1	17	CASSLAGTHDLPDGYTF
TRBJ1-5	NA	TRBV27	14	CASSPWTGSQPQHF
TRBJ1-4	NA	TRBV18	19	CASSPPLEDPGWANEKLFF
TRBJ1-3	NA	TRBV7-9	15	CASSLGQFSGNTIYF